This TCR beta chain was captured by sequencing in a study of blood T cell repertoires in COVID-19. Measured with immunoSEQ multiplex PCR; TCRdb has only the in-frame clones, and not every one. The top ten clones hold roughly 2.5% of a sample with about 270,000 clones, 80% to 90% of them seen once. Among Cohort 3 donors, those recovered had two negative PCRs, clearance, or symptom resolution. The CDR3 extends over 15 amino acids. CDR1 MGHRA and CDR2 YSYEKL come from the germline V gene. Trimming removed 6 bases at V and 4 bases at J, with 16 bases between. The TCR comes from a woman aged 18-29 years who had recovered from COVID-19. Material: PBMCs or T cells enriched from blood (not recorded which). The rearrangement links TRBV4-1 to TRBJ2-1; a possible D gene is TRBD1 (6 bases). CDR3 region: CASRSPGQAYNEQFF. In DNA, the CDR3 is TGCGCCAGCAGATCCCCGGGACAAGCTTACAATGAGCAGTTCTTC.